Below, 28 T cell receptor beta chains from the same sample are listed, as sequenced in a study of CD8 T cell repertoires and HIV-1 epitope variants. Sequencing used immunoSEQ multiplex PCR; TCRdb keeps in-frame clones, though not all of them. This table has about 90,000 clones, just under 75% appearing once. The sample taken for sequencing was uncultured baseline CD8+ T cells from peripheral blood mononuclear cells (PBMCs). The receptors were gathered from a male donor with HIV.

This clone was observed a handful of times. V usage is TRBV18 and J usage is TRBJ1-2; D uncertain. CDR1 is KGHSH, CDR2 LQKENI, per germline. The CDR3 is 13 amino acids. With 3 bases removed from V and 6 bases from J, the gap between germline ends came to 11 bases. DNA for the CDR3: TGTGCCAGCTCACCTTCCGGCAGTGATGGCTACACCTTC. This translates into CASSPSGSDGYTF. The full variable domain, in which reference TRBV18 and TRBJ1-2 provide the parts outside the CDR3, is NAGVMQNPRHLVRRRGQEARLRCSPMKGHSHVYWYRQLPEEGLKFMVYLQKENIIDESGMPKERFSAEFPKEGPSILRIQQVVRGDSAAYFCASSPSGSDGYTFGSGTRLTVV.

The rearrangement joins TRBV6-5 to TRBJ2-7; D could derive from TRBD1 or TRBD2 (5 bases each). Germline values: CDR1 MNHEY, CDR2 SVGAGI. V was shortened by 0 bases and J by 4 bases, with 10 bases between the two germline ends. The CDR3 is made up of 14 amino acids. This CDR3 is CASSYSGTAYEQYF. The DNA for the CDR3 is TGTGCCAGCAGTTACTCCGGGACGGCATACGAGCAGTACTTC.

The rearrangement uses TRBV15 and TRBJ2-1; D is possibly TRBD1 or TRBD2 (5 bases each). Germline lookup yields CDR1 LNHNV and CDR2 YYDKDF (reference sequence). V was clipped by 1 base and J by 8 bases, with 15 bases between them. The CDR3 runs 15 residues. The CDR3 region is CATSRGDYEGDEQFF. In DNA, the CDR3 is TGTGCCACCAGCAGAGGAGACTACGAAGGGGATGAGCAGTTCTTC.

The chain couples TRBV5-1 to TRBJ2-3; D is unclear. CDR1 is SGHRS and CDR2 is YFSETQ in the germline V gene. The CDR3 is 14 residues long. Trimming cost V 0 bases and J 2 bases, with 7 bases left between them. The CDR3 DNA sequence: TGCGCCAGCAGCTTGGCTCCGGACACAGATACGCAGTATTTT. Translation gives CASSLAPDTDTQYF.

This chain links TRBV27 with TRBJ2-7, with TRBD2 matching 13 bases. In germline, CDR1 is MNHEY, CDR2 SMNVEV (reference sequence). V lost 5 bases, J lost 2 bases, and 12 bases stayed unmatched. The CDR3 length is 18 residues. In nucleotides, the CDR3 is TGTGCCAGCAGTCTCCCGGGACTAGCGGGACGGGGCCCCTACGAGCAGTACTTC. Translation gives CASSLPGLAGRGPYEQYF.

This clone was recorded once. This chain uses TRBV5-4 with TRBJ2-7; TRBD1 aligns across 10 bases. Germline V gene lookup returns CDR1 SGHNT and CDR2 YYREEE (reference sequence). The CDR3 consists of 16 residues. V dropped 2 bases and J dropped 2; count of bases not matched to a gene: 7. This chain's CDR3 is CASSFSGTGEAYEQYF. The CDR3 DNA reads as TGTGCCAGCAGCTTCTCCGGGACAGGGGAAGCCTACGAGCAGTACTTC.

This clone was counted a few times. The J gene is TRBJ1-2, the V gene TRBV7-8; 9 bases agree with TRBD1. With 2 bases clipped from V and 6 bases from J, the junction kept 7 bases outside the gene matches. The CDR3 sequence is 15 residues long. The germline CDR1 and CDR2 sequences are SGHVS and FQNEAQ. The CDR3 is CASSLSEQGADGYTF. The CDR3 DNA reads as TGTGCCAGCAGCTTATCGGAACAGGGGGCGGATGGCTACACCTTC. Complete variable domain (other parts from reference TRBV7-8 and TRBJ1-2): GAGVSQSPRYKVAKRGQDVALRCDPISGHVSLFWYQQALGQGPEFLTYFQNEAQLDKSGLPSDRFFAERPEGSVSTLKIQRTQQEDSAVYLCASSLSEQGADGYTFGSGTRLTVV.

This clone was detected only a few times. The V gene is TRBV19, the J gene TRBJ2-3; TRBD1 might be the D (7 bases). CDR3 length: 15 residues. Germline V gene data show CDR1 as LNHDA and CDR2 as SQIVND (reference sequence). The V end lost 6 bases, the J end lost 2 bases, and 15 bases lay between the germline ends. CDR3 DNA sequence: TGTGCCAGTAGCCATACAGGGGACTTCACAGATACGCAGTATTTT. Translated: CASSHTGDFTDTQYF.

This clone has only a few counts. V and J are TRBV7-2 and TRBJ2-3; perhaps TRBD2 as D (6 bases). The length of the CDR3 is 15 residues. Germline CDR1 and CDR2: SGHTA and FQGNSA. V was cut by 1 base and J by 1 base, with 9 bases left in between. This CDR3 is CASSLVGGGTDTQYF. CDR3 sequence (DNA): TGTGCCAGCAGCTTAGTCGGCGGGGGCACAGATACGCAGTATTTT.

Points on this clone: Other nucleotide sequences from this sample produce the same CDR3. V and J are TRBV7-7 and TRBJ2-7; weak D call: TRBD1 (6 bases). Between the trimmed V and J ends, which lost 1 base and 7 bases, there was a span of 14 bases. Germline V gene sequence: CDR1 SSHAT, CDR2 FNYEAQ (reference sequence). The CDR3 runs to 14 residues. CDR3 in DNA: TGTGCCAGCAGCTTAGGGGCCCAGGGGAGTGAGCAGTACTTC. Its translation: CASSLGAQGSEQYF.

The chain is built from TRBV27 and TRBJ2-3, with 9 positions matching TRBD1. The CDR3 has 17 residues. The germline V gene encodes CDR1 MNHEY and CDR2 SMNVEV (reference sequence). J was trimmed by 4 bases and V by 5 bases; bases with no gene match: 13. The CDR3 spells CASSQPGTGRGSDTQYF. The CDR3 DNA reads as TGTGCCAGCAGTCAACCAGGGACAGGGAGGGGGTCAGATACGCAGTATTTT.

J is TRBJ2-7 and V is TRBV7-8; D is ambiguous. Germline V lookup: CDR1 SGHVS, CDR2 FQNEAQ. The CDR3 consists of 13 residues. Trimming left V 2 bases short and J 3 bases short, with 8 bases between. The CDR3 DNA follows: TGTGCCAGCAGCTTAAAGCAGAGCTACGAGCAGTACTTC. This gives the protein CASSLKQSYEQYF.

Relative to its sample, this clone is medium-sized. The CDR3 is CASSLTGTDTQYF. CDR3 bases: TGTGCCAGCAGCTTGACAGGCACAGATACGCAGTATTTT. V and J are TRBV5-6 and TRBJ2-3; D is unclear. This CDR3 is built from 13 residues. Trimming cost V 1 base and J 1 base, with 4 bases left between them. The germline V gene encodes CDR1 SGHDT and CDR2 YYEEEE.

The CDR3 sequence: CASSLSDSSNQPQHF. Written as DNA, the CDR3 is TGTGCCAGCAGCCTCTCCGACAGTAGCAATCAGCCCCAGCATTTT. The rearrangement uses TRBV6-6 and TRBJ1-5; maybe TRBD1 (5 bases). This CDR3 is built from 15 residues. V was shortened by 6 bases and J by 0 bases, with 12 bases between the two germline ends. Germline values: CDR1 MNHNY, CDR2 SVGAGI (reference sequence).

The chain employs TRBV7-2 and TRBJ2-1, with a weak D call TRBD2 (5 bases). The CDR3 is made up of 13 amino acids. Germline-derived CDR1 and CDR2 are SGHTA and FQGNSA. The V end lost 1 base, the J end lost 4 bases, and 5 bases lay between the germline ends. The CDR3 DNA follows: TGTGCCAGCAGCTTAGGGACTTACAATGAGCAGTTCTTC. Translating it yields CASSLGTYNEQFF.

The V and J genes are TRBV6-1 and TRBJ2-1, with D perhaps matching TRBD2 (6 bases). The CDR3 has 15 residues. The germline V and J ends were trimmed by 2 bases and 0 bases, with 8 bases remaining between them. The germline gives CDR1 MNHNS, CDR2 SASEGT. The CDR3 here is CASSELGGSYNEQFF. The CDR3 DNA follows: TGTGCCAGCAGTGAATTGGGGGGCTCCTACAATGAGCAGTTCTTC.

In its sample, this clone was seen a few times. The chain carries TRBV5-1 and TRBJ1-1; no definite D call. Trimming stripped 0 bases from V and 1 base from J, with 4 bases between. In germline, CDR1 is SGHRS, CDR2 YFSETQ. The CDR3 length is 13 residues. CDR3 in DNA: TGCGCCAGCAGCTTGGAGGGGAACACTGAAGCTTTCTTT. Protein product: CASSLEGNTEAFF.

This clone was picked up many times. The chain links TRBV9 to TRBJ2-1; a possible D gene is TRBD1 (5 bases). Germline loops: CDR1 SGDLS, CDR2 YYNGEE. Trimming left V 0 bases short and J 6 bases short, with 13 bases between. This CDR3 has 15 residues. CDR3 in amino acids: CASSVDPGNVNEQFF. CDR3 sequence (DNA): TGTGCCAGCAGCGTAGATCCAGGGAACGTCAATGAGCAGTTCTTC.

The chain links TRBV19 to TRBJ1-5, with 8 positions matching TRBD1. The trim removed 1 base at V and 5 bases at J, leaving 7 bases unmatched. This CDR3 has 16 amino acids. CDR1 is LNHDA and CDR2 is SQIVND in the germline V gene (reference sequence). This chain's CDR3 is CASSIGGRGLDQPQHF. DNA for the CDR3: TGTGCCAGTAGTATAGGGGGCAGGGGGCTTGATCAGCCCCAGCATTTT.

The rearrangement uses TRBV9 and TRBJ2-1, with D possibly being TRBD1 or TRBD2 (5 bases each). Germline V gene sequence: CDR1 SGDLS, CDR2 YYNGEE. The CDR3 is 16 amino acids. Trimming left V 0 bases short and J 4 bases short, with 14 bases between. CDR3 protein: CASSVGPGTPYNEQFF. CDR3 nucleotides: TGTGCCAGCAGCGTAGGTCCCGGGACCCCGTACAATGAGCAGTTCTTC.

The V gene is TRBV5-6, the J gene TRBJ2-7; perhaps TRBD1 as D (5 bases). Germline V gives CDR1 SGHDT, CDR2 YYEEEE. The CDR3 is made up of 13 amino acids. V dropped 1 base and J dropped 7 bases, with 12 bases sitting between them. The CDR3 is CASSLPGSREQYF. The CDR3 coding sequence is TGTGCCAGCAGCTTGCCAGGGTCCCGTGAGCAGTACTTC.

This sequence joins TRBV10-3 and TRBJ2-1; 10 bases agree with TRBD2. This CDR3 region has 18 residues. Germline CDR1 reads ENHRY; CDR2 reads SYGVKD. The V gene end was trimmed by 4 bases and the J gene end by 4 bases; junction bases not matched to a gene: 13. The CDR3: CAISGETSGPKAYNEQFF. The CDR3 DNA reads as TGTGCCATCAGTGGGGAGACTAGCGGGCCGAAAGCATACAATGAGCAGTTCTTC.

V gene TRBV9 combines with J gene TRBJ1-1; D possibly corresponds to TRBD1 (6 bases). Germline CDR1 is SGDLS and CDR2 is YYNGEE. V lost 5 bases, J lost 7 bases, and 15 bases lay in between. The CDR3 contains 13 residues. This CDR3 is CASSLGGGLEAFF. Written as DNA, the CDR3 is TGTGCCAGCAGTTTAGGAGGGGGACTTGAAGCTTTCTTT.

This clone was counted between two and nine times. The V gene is TRBV5-1, the J gene TRBJ2-7, with 8 bases lining up with TRBD1. The V and J ends lost 4 bases and 4 bases, in that order; junction bases with no gene match: 7. There are 14 residues in the CDR3. Germline V gene data show CDR1 as SGHRS and CDR2 as YFSETQ. The CDR3 reads CASSVPGGGYEQYF. In nucleotides, the CDR3 is TGCGCCAGCAGCGTTCCAGGGGGCGGGTACGAGCAGTACTTC.

This rearrangement joins TRBV6-5 to TRBJ2-5; D ambiguous. The CDR3 covers 15 residues. Germline V gene lookup returns CDR1 MNHEY and CDR2 SVGAGI. Trimming left V 6 bases short and J 5 bases short, with 19 bases between. CDR3 sequence reads: CASSPRLSSKETQYF. DNA of the CDR3: TGTGCCAGCAGCCCTCGGCTAAGTTCCAAGGAGACCCAGTACTTC.

The chain is built from TRBV19 and TRBJ2-3; D is undetermined. Trimming cost V 5 bases and J 6 bases, with 15 bases left between them. This CDR3 is 14 amino acids long. CDR1 and CDR2 from the germline V gene are LNHDA and SQIVND (reference sequence). The CDR3 DNA follows: TGTGCCAGTAGTCACAGCGAGGACCCGGATACGCAGTATTTT. Its protein product is CASSHSEDPDTQYF.

The chain carries TRBV7-9 and TRBJ2-3; D is unresolved. The V end was cut by 5 bases, the J end by 0 bases, with 9 bases between. The CDR3 has 14 residues. Per the germline V gene, CDR1 is SEHNR and CDR2 is FQNEAQ (reference sequence). In nucleotides, the CDR3 is TGTGCCAGCAGCCAAGACACGAGCACAGATACGCAGTATTTT. Its protein is CASSQDTSTDTQYF.

V usage is TRBV15 and J usage is TRBJ2-5; possibly TRBD2 for D (5 bases). Germline V gives CDR1 LNHNV, CDR2 YYDKDF (reference sequence). This CDR3 has 14 amino acids. Deletions cut 0 bases from V and 5 bases from J, with 10 bases between. As DNA, the CDR3 is TGTGCCACCAGCAGAGATGAAGGCGGGGAGACCCAGTACTTC. This encodes CATSRDEGGETQYF.